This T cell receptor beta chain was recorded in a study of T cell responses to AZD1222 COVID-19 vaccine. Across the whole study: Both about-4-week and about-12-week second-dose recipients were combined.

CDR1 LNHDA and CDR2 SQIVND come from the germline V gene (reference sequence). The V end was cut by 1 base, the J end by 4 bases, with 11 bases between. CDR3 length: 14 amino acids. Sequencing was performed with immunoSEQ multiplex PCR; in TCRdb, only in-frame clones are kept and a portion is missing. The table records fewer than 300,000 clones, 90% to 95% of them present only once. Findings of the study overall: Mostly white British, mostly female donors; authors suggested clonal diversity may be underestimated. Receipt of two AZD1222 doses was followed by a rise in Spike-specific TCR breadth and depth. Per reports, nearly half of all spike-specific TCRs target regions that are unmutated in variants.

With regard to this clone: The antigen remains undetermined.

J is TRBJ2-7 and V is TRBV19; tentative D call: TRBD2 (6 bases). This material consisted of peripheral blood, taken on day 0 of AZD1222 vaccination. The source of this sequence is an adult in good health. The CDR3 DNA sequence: TGTGCCAGTAGTATAGGCGGGGATGTTTACGAGCAGTACTTC. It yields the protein CASSIGGDVYEQYF. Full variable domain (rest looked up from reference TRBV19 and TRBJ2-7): DGGITQSPKYLFRKEGQNVTLSCEQNLNHDAMYWYRQDPGQGLRLIYYSQIVNDFQKGDIAEGYSVSREKKESFPLTVTSAQKNPTAFYLCASSIGGDVYEQYFGPGTRLTVT.